These T cell receptor beta chains were read from a single sample in a study of cytomegalovirus exposure and HLA in healthy donors. This table comes from immunoSEQ multiplex PCR, and its TCRdb copy is limited to in-frame clones, with some not included. The sample records 75,000 to 100,000 clones, roughly 80% being singletons. The material sequenced was PBMCs. These receptors all come from a man aged 60-69 years in good health and CMV-seropositive. Each CDR3 is given without its conserved first and last residue. Each record gives: J gene, clone size, V gene, CDR3 protein. Some rows have no size entry. The others give once, few or many, or a class for an expanded clone.

TRBJ1-1	few	TRBV10-3	AISSEVGTEAF
TRBJ1-6	-	TRBV7-9	ASSLVLGQVNSPLH
TRBJ2-6	-	TRBV5-4	ASSLTIGVTGANVLT
TRBJ2-3	once	TRBV7-9	ASSQKVKQGVGTDTQY
TRBJ1-2	-	TRBV28	ASSDLGGYGYT
TRBJ2-1	-	TRBV5-1	ASSLWTGGHNEQF
-	-	TRBV28	ASTPTGFSYEQY
TRBJ2-7	-	TRBV19	ASTPTGTFYEQY
TRBJ1-1	-	TRBV5-1	ASSDSLNTEAF
TRBJ2-2	-	TRBV4-3	ASSPSTGTGELF
TRBJ2-3	few	TRBV29-1	SVSGLLITDTQY
TRBJ1-6	-	TRBV4-1	ASSRSMERSSYNSPLH
TRBJ2-1	-	TRBV2	ASGLAGNEQF
TRBJ2-7	-	TRBV7-6	ASSLGQGAYEQY
TRBJ2-7	-	TRBV6-1	ASSERLGPSYEQY
TRBJ2-5	-	TRBV5-1	ASQGTETQY
TRBJ2-7	-	TRBV19	ASSSLQGANYEQY
TRBJ2-5	-	TRBV7-9	ASSTWDRGDETQY
TRBJ1-2	-	TRBV21-1	ASSKAGGYRGLNTEYGYT
TRBJ2-2	-	TRBV6-4	ASSDSNFGELF
TRBJ1-2	-	TRBV11-2	ASSLGVSGGYT
TRBJ2-1	-	TRBV7-2	ASRKREANQQF
TRBJ1-5	-	TRBV28	ASSFLGQLGGYSNQPQH
TRBJ1-5	once	TRBV19	ASNGLLHQPQH
TRBJ2-7	-	TRBV7-6	ASSLDPGAGGEQY
TRBJ2-4	-	TRBV18	ASSPRDSVNIQY
TRBJ1-5	few	TRBV4-3	ASSQGWGVGSNQPQH
TRBJ2-7	-	TRBV5-4	ASSLPGQGLSYEQY
TRBJ1-1	-	TRBV29-1	SVDIGYADTEAF
TRBJ1-6	-	TRBV7-3	ASSSQAGQGYSPLH
TRBJ2-7	-	TRBV9	ASSVGGLAYHEQY
TRBJ2-2	-	TRBV19	ASSIERVSKVNTGELF
TRBJ2-1	-	TRBV6-4	ASSDSPLARTSYNEQF
TRBJ1-1	-	TRBV7-9	ASADRISLGNTEAF
TRBJ2-1	-	TRBV7-2	ASSRIPGYNEQF
TRBJ2-7	-	TRBV27	ASSFLHEQY
TRBJ2-7	-	TRBV9	ASSFSDSSYEQY
TRBJ2-1	-	TRBV27	ASSLLAGVGDEQF
TRBJ2-7	-	TRBV7-9	ASSLAQGLSSYEQY
TRBJ2-7	-	TRBV5-6	ASAPGTGVVEQY
TRBJ1-2	once	TRBV9	ASGPGGNGYT
TRBJ2-3	-	TRBV4-1	ASSQDERGGWDTQY
TRBJ2-7	-	TRBV7-6	ASSRTDRSSYEQY
TRBJ1-6	-	TRBV27	ASTWTGGESPLH
TRBJ2-3	-	TRBV10-3	AISDWRGRQADTQY
TRBJ2-7	-	TRBV6-6	ASSYRQGPNYEQY
TRBJ1-2	-	TRBV27	ASSFGLERPYGYT
TRBJ1-2	-	TRBV5-1	ASSFAPLEYYGYT
TRBJ1-6	-	TRBV9	ASSAGGRNSPLH
TRBJ2-7	-	TRBV1	TSGSYEQY